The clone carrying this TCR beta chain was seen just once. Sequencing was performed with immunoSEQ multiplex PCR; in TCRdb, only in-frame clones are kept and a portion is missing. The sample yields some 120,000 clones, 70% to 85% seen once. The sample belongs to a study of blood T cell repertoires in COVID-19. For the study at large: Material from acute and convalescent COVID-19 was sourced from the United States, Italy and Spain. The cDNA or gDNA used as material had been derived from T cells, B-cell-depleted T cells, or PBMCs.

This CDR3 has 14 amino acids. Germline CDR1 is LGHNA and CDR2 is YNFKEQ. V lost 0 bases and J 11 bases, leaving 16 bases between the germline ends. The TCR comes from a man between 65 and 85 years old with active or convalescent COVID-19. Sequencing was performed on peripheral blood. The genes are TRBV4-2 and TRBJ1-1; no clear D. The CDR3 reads CASSQEGLALAAFF. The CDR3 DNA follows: TGTGCCAGCAGCCAAGAAGGTTTAGCCCTGGCGGCTTTCTTT.